The next 30 T cell receptor beta chains were all read from a single sample in a study of immune cell composition in non-small cell lung cancer. The repertoire was sequenced with immunoSEQ multiplex PCR; TCRdb's copy has only in-frame clones and lacks some. The data contain some 2,000 clones, under 85% of them singletons. The sample taken for sequencing was lung tumor tissue. Receptors were obtained from a human donor with non-small cell lung cancer.

V usage is TRBV29-1 and J usage is TRBJ1-2; D perhaps matches TRBD1 (5 bases). V lost 1 base to trimming and J lost 2 bases, with 11 bases between them. CDR3 size: 14 residues. Germline V gene lookup returns CDR1 SQVTM and CDR2 ANQGSEA. The DNA for the CDR3 is TGCAGCGTTGAAGTTTCAGGGAAGAACTATGGCTACACCTTC. Encoded protein: CSVEVSGKNYGYTF.

This clone was picked up a small number of times. The chain employs TRBV5-6 and TRBJ1-2; D is possibly TRBD1 (5 bases). The length of the CDR3 is 13 residues. The germline V gene encodes CDR1 SGHDT and CDR2 YYEEEE. V lost 4 bases and J lost 4, with 11 bases in between. The CDR3 DNA reads TGTGCCAGCAGCGGGGCTGCAGGCTATGGCTACACCTTC. It is translated as CASSGAAGYGYTF. Based on the CDR3 plus reference TRBV5-6 and TRBJ1-2, the full variable domain is DAGVTQSPTHLIKTRGQQVTLRCSPKSGHDTVSWYQQALGQGPQFIFQYYEEEERQRGNFPDRFSGHQFPNYSSELNVNALLLGDSALYLCASSGAAGYGYTFGSGTRLTVV.

The chain combines TRBV21-1 with TRBJ1-5; TRBD1 is taken as the D call from the table, unchecked against the DNA. TRBV21-1 is an annotated pseudogene. The CDR3 sequence is 19 residues long. CDR3 in amino acids: CASSKVGACRLYSNQPQHF. The CDR3 nucleotides are TGTGCCAGCAGCAAAGTGGGGGCGTGCCGCCTCTATAGCAATCAGCCCCAGCATTTT.

This clone has only one observation. This chain links TRBV13 with TRBJ2-5; 11 bases are shared with TRBD2. TRBJ2-7 explains the end of the DNA better; the J call may be wrong. The CDR3 is made up of 17 amino acids. Germline V gives CDR1 PRHDT, CDR2 FYEKMQ (reference sequence). In DNA, the CDR3 is TGTGCCAGCAGCCTCCTAGCGGGGGGCCCCCCCTCCTACGAGCAGTACTTC. Translation: CASSLLAGGPPSYEQYF.

The chain joins TRBV5-1 to TRBJ2-3, with TRBD2 matching 12 bases. Germline V CDR1 and CDR2: SGHRS, YFSETQ. V was pared by 0 bases and J by 4 bases, with 12 bases of the junction left unmatched. This CDR3 spans 19 amino acids. CDR3 DNA sequence: TGCGCCAGCAGCTTGGATCCGGGACTAGCGGGTCTGGGCGCAGATACGCAGTATTTT. Translation: CASSLDPGLAGLGADTQYF.

This clone has more than one count but fewer than ten. The chain employs TRBV2 and TRBJ2-7, with a possible D match to TRBD1 (5 bases). Germline V gene lookup returns CDR1 SNHLY and CDR2 FYNNEI. The CDR3 runs to 12 residues. The ends were cut back, 6 bases at V and 0 bases at J, with 6 bases in the middle. CDR3 nucleotides: TGTGCCAGCAGGGACAACTCCTACGAGCAGTACTTC. Its translation: CASRDNSYEQYF.

Sample share makes this clone large. J is TRBJ2-5 and V is TRBV19; 10 bases are shared with TRBD2. The CDR3 runs 16 residues. With 0 bases clipped from V and 4 bases from J, the junction kept 5 bases outside the gene matches. CDR1 and CDR2 from the germline V gene are LNHDA and SQIVND (reference sequence). The DNA of the CDR3 is TGTGCCAGTAGTATAGAAAGCGGGGGGGCCGGAGAGACCCAGTACTTC. This translates into CASSIESGGAGETQYF.

This clone has just a few counts. The chain has TRBV6-1 and TRBJ2-1; TRBD1 matches 11 bases. Germline V lookup: CDR1 MNHNS, CDR2 SASEGT. The trim removed 10 bases at V and 7 bases at J, leaving 9 bases unmatched. The CDR3 is 14 residues long. Here the CDR3 reads CATSGQGVWNEQFF. In DNA form, the CDR3 reads TGTGCCACCTCGGGACAGGGGGTTTGGAATGAGCAGTTCTTC.

This clone came up a few times. The chain combines TRBV7-5 with TRBJ1-1; the tabulated D call, TRBD1, remains unverified against the DNA. TRBV7-5 is reported as a pseudogene. CDR3 length: 16 amino acids. CDR3 bases: TGTGTCAGAAGCTCGTACCGGGACAGGGGGATCACTGAAGCTTTCTTT. Amino acid sequence: CVRSSYRDRGITEAFF.

V usage is TRBV7-9 and J usage is TRBJ1-1; D not certain. The germline V gene encodes CDR1 SEHNR and CDR2 FQNEAQ (reference sequence). V was shortened by 5 bases and J by 6 bases, with 19 bases between the two germline ends. The CDR3 is made up of 15 amino acids. The chain's CDR3 is CASSLETAAMAEAFF. The CDR3 region has the DNA TGTGCCAGCAGCCTTGAAACAGCGGCGATGGCTGAAGCTTTCTTT.

CDR3 DNA: TGTGCCAGCAGACAGGACAGGGGAACATCCTACGAGCAGTACTTC. This encodes CASRQDRGTSYEQYF. The V gene is TRBV11-3, the J gene TRBJ2-7, with 9 bases identical to TRBD1. Losses at the gene ends were 6 bases for V and 1 base for J; bases not matched to a gene: 7. The CDR3 has 15 residues. From germline, CDR1 is SGHNT and CDR2 YENEEA.

V and J are TRBV27 and TRBJ1-2, with 9 positions matching TRBD1. The CDR3 extends over 15 amino acids. V gave up 4 bases and J gave up 4 bases; unmatched junction bases: 7. Germline-derived CDR1 and CDR2 are MNHEY and SMNVEV (reference sequence). DNA of the CDR3: TGTGCCAGCAGTTGGTCACAGGGGGCAGGCTATGGCTACACCTTC. Residues: CASSWSQGAGYGYTF.

The rearrangement uses TRBV11-2 and TRBJ2-2; 7 nucleotides line up with TRBD2. Germline CDR1 SGHAT, CDR2 FQNNGV. The ends lost 2 bases at V and 7 bases at J; junction bases unmatched: 13. The CDR3 runs to 17 residues. CDR3 loop: CASSLNRREPLSGELFF. As DNA, the CDR3 is TGTGCCAGCAGCTTAAATCGGCGGGAGCCACTAAGCGGGGAGCTGTTTTTT.

A note on this clone: The same CDR3 arises from other DNA sequences in this sample as well. The chain is built from TRBV5-1 and TRBJ2-5, with D perhaps matching TRBD1 (6 bases). CDR3 length equals 13 residues. V was trimmed by 2 bases and J by 3 bases, leaving 8 bases between them. CDR1 SGHRS and CDR2 YFSETQ come from the germline V gene. This CDR3 reads CASSFAGEETQYF. CDR3 sequence (DNA): TGCGCCAGCAGCTTCGCAGGGGAAGAGACCCAGTACTTC. Full variable domain (outside the CDR3, taken from reference TRBV5-1 and TRBJ2-5): KAGVTQTPRYLIKTRGQQVTLSCSPISGHRSVSWYQQTPGQGLQFLFEYFSETQRNKGNFPGRFSGRQFSNSRSEMNVSTLELGDSALYLCASSFAGEETQYFGPGTRLLVL.

The chain links TRBV2 to TRBJ2-3; weak D call: TRBD1 (5 bases). The CDR3 is 15 residues long. Trimming left V 5 bases short and J 0 bases short, with 12 bases between. The germline V gene encodes CDR1 SNHLY and CDR2 FYNNEI. CDR3 residues: CASSLRVGSTDTQYF. CDR3 nucleotide sequence: TGTGCCAGCAGTCTCAGGGTAGGAAGCACAGATACGCAGTATTTT.

The V call is TRBV4-1, the J call TRBJ1-1; D is ambiguous. The CDR3 runs to 15 residues. V lost 4 bases and J 5 bases, leaving 17 bases between the germline ends. In germline, CDR1 is MGHRA, CDR2 YSYEKL. CDR3 nucleotide sequence: TGCGCCAGCAGCCTTAGTGGGCCCGGAGGGACTGAAGCTTTCTTT. Its translation is CASSLSGPGGTEAFF.

This chain connects TRBV14 to TRBJ2-1; a possible D gene is TRBD2 (6 bases). Between the trimmed V and J ends, which lost 4 bases and 6 bases, there was a span of 13 bases. CDR1 and CDR2 from the germline V gene are SGHDN and FVKESK. This CDR3 has 14 residues. Written as DNA, the CDR3 is TGTGCCAGCAGCCCCAGGGTGGGAGGCAATGAGCAGTTCTTC. It yields the protein CASSPRVGGNEQFF.

J is TRBJ1-1 and V is TRBV5-4; no definite D call. Germline V lookup: CDR1 SGHNT, CDR2 YYREEE (reference sequence). The CDR3 is 15 residues long. V was trimmed by 4 bases and J by 6 bases, leaving 19 bases between them. Here the CDR3 DNA reads TGTGCCAGCAGCCTTGAAACAGCGGCGATGGCTGAAGCTTTCTTT. Translated: CASSLETAAMAEAFF.

This chain connects TRBV19 to TRBJ2-1, with TRBD1 matching over 9 bases. The CDR3 sequence is 14 residues long. Germline V CDR1 and CDR2: LNHDA, SQIVND (reference sequence). V was pared by 7 bases and J by 4 bases, with 5 bases of the junction left unmatched. Here the CDR3 reads CASNTGGRYNEQFF. For the CDR3, the DNA is TGTGCCAGTAATACAGGGGGCCGATACAATGAGCAGTTCTTC.

The chain joins TRBV7-2 to TRBJ2-1, with D perhaps matching TRBD2 (6 bases). V was cut by 5 bases and J by 0 bases, with 20 bases left in between. There are 18 residues in the CDR3. Germline V gene data show CDR1 as SGHTA and CDR2 as FQGNSA. The CDR3 DNA reads TGTGCCAGCAGCCCTCCCCCTCTAGCGAGCTACTCCTACAATGAGCAGTTCTTC. It is translated as CASSPPPLASYSYNEQFF.

J is TRBJ2-7 and V is TRBV4-1; D is ambiguous. CDR1 and CDR2 from the germline V gene are MGHRA and YSYEKL. V was trimmed by 4 bases and J by 0 bases, leaving 10 bases between them. The CDR3 loop spans 14 amino acids. CDR3 protein: CASSPGVNSYEQYF. The CDR3 coding sequence is TGCGCCAGCAGCCCAGGTGTTAACTCCTACGAGCAGTACTTC.

The chain employs TRBV7-7 and TRBJ2-1; 9 bases fit TRBD1. Per the germline V gene, CDR1 is SSHAT and CDR2 is FNYEAQ (reference sequence). Germline trimming cut 2 bases from V and 5 bases from J; bases unmatched to any gene: 13. The CDR3 loop spans 18 amino acids. As DNA, the CDR3 is TGTGCCAGCAGCTTAAGGGCCTACAATTGGGACAGGGACAATGAGCAGTTCTTC. This codes for CASSLRAYNWDRDNEQFF.

This clone was counted a few times. The V gene is TRBV19, the J gene TRBJ1-5; perhaps TRBD1 as D (5 bases). Trimming left V 6 bases short and J 5 bases short, with 11 bases between. CDR3 size: 13 residues. Germline lookup yields CDR1 LNHDA and CDR2 SQIVND (reference sequence). The CDR3 bases are TGTGCCAGTAGCCAGGGAAGAGATCAGCCCCAGCATTTT. Protein sequence: CASSQGRDQPQHF.

The chain uses TRBV5-4 and TRBJ2-5; 10 bases agree with TRBD1. The CDR3 is 15 amino acids. Per germline, CDR1 SGHNT and CDR2 YYREEE (reference sequence). The V segment lost 3 bases and the J segment 4 bases; nucleotides outside the gene matches: 6. This chain's CDR3 is CASSWAGQGGETQYF. The CDR3 DNA sequence: TGTGCCAGCAGCTGGGCAGGACAGGGGGGAGAGACCCAGTACTTC.

This clone was observed once. The chain recombines TRBV6-1 with TRBJ2-2, with TRBD2 matching 7 bases. The CDR3 covers 15 residues. CDR1 is MNHNS, CDR2 SASEGT, per germline. J gave up 6 bases and V 1 base, and 5 bases lay outside the gene matches. The CDR3, as DNA: TGTGCCAGCAGTGAAGATGGGGAGGGGTCCGGGGAGCTGTTTTTT. It is translated as CASSEDGEGSGELFF.

The gene calls are TRBV7-2 and TRBJ2-7; 9 bases are a match to TRBD2. The CDR3 contains 14 residues. Per the germline V gene, CDR1 is SGHTA and CDR2 is FQGNSA. The V gene end was trimmed by 1 base and the J gene end by 2 bases; junction bases not matched to a gene: 0. The CDR3 spells CASSLGTSAYEQYF. CDR3 DNA sequence: TGTGCCAGCAGCTTAGGGACTAGCGCCTACGAGCAGTACTTC.

The chain uses TRBV2 and TRBJ1-5; possibly TRBD1 for D (6 bases). Per the germline V gene, CDR1 is SNHLY and CDR2 is FYNNEI. The ends were cut back, 6 bases at V and 6 bases at J, with 12 bases in the middle. The CDR3 is 13 amino acids. The CDR3 DNA is TGTGCCAGCAGGGGGGAGGGGGTTCAGCCCCAGCATTTT. The encoded protein is CASRGEGVQPQHF.

The chain uses TRBV19 and TRBJ2-5; no clear D. Germline CDR1 is LNHDA and CDR2 is SQIVND (reference sequence). CDR3 length equals 13 residues. The V end was cut by 3 bases, the J end by 8 bases, with 13 bases between. The CDR3 loop is CASSMSSSATQYF. The CDR3 nucleotides read TGTGCCAGTAGTATGAGTTCCTCCGCCACCCAGTACTTC.

This chain joins TRBV2 and TRBJ1-2; D is perhaps TRBD1 (6 bases). Germline CDR1 and CDR2: SNHLY and FYNNEI. The CDR3 is 12 residues long. V was trimmed by 4 bases and J by 4 bases, leaving 7 bases between them. For the CDR3, the DNA is TGTGCCAGCAGTGTGACAGGCTATGGCTACACCTTC. Its translation is CASSVTGYGYTF.

V is TRBV11-3 and J is TRBJ2-1, with 7 bases fitting TRBD1. V dropped 1 base and J dropped 6; count of bases not matched to a gene: 6. The CDR3 is 15 residues long. Germline CDR1 is SGHNT and CDR2 is YENEEA. The CDR3 region is CASSLVGTEFNEQFF. In nucleotides, the CDR3 is TGTGCCAGCAGCTTAGTCGGGACAGAGTTCAATGAGCAGTTCTTC. Variable domain in full (rest from reference TRBV11-3 and TRBJ2-1): EAGVVQSPRYKIIEKKQPVAFWCNPISGHNTLYWYLQNLGQGPELLIRYENEEAVDDSQLPKDRFSAERLKGVDSTLKIQPAELGDSAVYLCASSLVGTEFNEQFFGPGTRLTVL.